This T cell receptor (beta chain) was sequenced for a study of cytomegalovirus exposure and HLA in healthy donors. Primers: 60 Vbeta forward and 13 Jbeta reverse. Only in-frame clones appear in the TCRdb table, and some are missing; sequencing was by immunoSEQ multiplex PCR. The sample contains over 70,000 clones, about 80% of which appear only once. V shed 4 bases and J shed 6 bases, with 16 bases lying between them. The CDR3 covers 14 residues. The germline CDR1 and CDR2 sequences are SGHDT and YYEEEE. V and J are TRBV5-6 and TRBJ1-2, with D possibly being TRBD1 (6 bases). The receptor's source is a woman aged 45 to 65 in good health and CMV-seropositive. The sequenced sample was PBMCs. The CDR3 loop is CASSASGTRNGYTF. The CDR3 DNA is TGTGCCAGCAGCGCCTCCGGGACAAGAAATGGCTACACCTTC. The variable domain in full, completed from reference TRBV5-6 and TRBJ1-2, reads DAGVTQSPTHLIKTRGQQVTLRCSPKSGHDTVSWYQQALGQGPQFIFQYYEEEERQRGNFPDRFSGHQFPNYSSELNVNALLLGDSALYLCASSASGTRNGYTFGSGTRLTVV.